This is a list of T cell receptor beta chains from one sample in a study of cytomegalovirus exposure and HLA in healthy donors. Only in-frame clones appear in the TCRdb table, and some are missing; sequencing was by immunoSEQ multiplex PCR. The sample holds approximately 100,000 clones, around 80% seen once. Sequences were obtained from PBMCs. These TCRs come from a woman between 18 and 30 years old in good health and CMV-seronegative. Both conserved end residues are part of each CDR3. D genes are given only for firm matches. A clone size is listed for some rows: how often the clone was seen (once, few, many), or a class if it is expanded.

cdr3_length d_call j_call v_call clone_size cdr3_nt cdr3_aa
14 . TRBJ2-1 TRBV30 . TGTGCCTGGGCCAATACCAGGAAGCAGAATGAGCAGTTCTTC CAWANTRKQNEQFF
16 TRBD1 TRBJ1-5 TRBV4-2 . TGTGCCAGCAGCCAAGAGGTTGACAGGGTTGGTCAGCCCCAGCATTTT CASSQEVDRVGQPQHF
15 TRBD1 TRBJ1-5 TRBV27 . TGTGCCAGCAGCGCCGGACAGGGGGGCAATCAGCCCCAGCATTTT CASSAGQGGNQPQHF
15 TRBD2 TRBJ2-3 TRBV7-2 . TGTGCCAGCAGCCGGACTAGCGCTAGCACAGATACGCAGTATTTT CASSRTSASTDTQYF
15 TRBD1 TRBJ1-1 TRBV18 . TGTGCCAGCTCACGACAGACAGGGGGAGACACTGAAGCTTTCTTT CASSRQTGGDTEAFF
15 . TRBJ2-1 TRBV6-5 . TGTGCCAGCAGTTACGACCGGGGGTTATACAATGAGCAGTTCTTC CASSYDRGLYNEQFF
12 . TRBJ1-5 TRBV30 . TGTGCCTGGAGGGACTTGGGTCAGCCCCAGCATTTT CAWRDLGQPQHF
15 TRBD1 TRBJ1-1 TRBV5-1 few TGCGCCAGCAGCGCCTCCGGGACAGAGAACACTGAAGCTTTCTTT CASSASGTENTEAFF
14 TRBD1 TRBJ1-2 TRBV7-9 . TGTGCCAGCAGCCCGGGACAGTATAACTATGGCTACACCTTC CASSPGQYNYGYTF
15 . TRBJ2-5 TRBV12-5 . TGTGCTAGTGGTCAGTGGACATCGTACCAAGAGACCCAGTACTTC CASGQWTSYQETQYF
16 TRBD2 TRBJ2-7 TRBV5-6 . TGTGCCAGCAGTGGGGGACTAGCGGGTAGTACCTACGAGCAGTACTTC CASSGGLAGSTYEQYF
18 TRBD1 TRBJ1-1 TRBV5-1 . TGCGCCAGCAGCTTGTCCGCCGGGACAGGAGTACTGAACACTGAAGCTTTCTTT CASSLSAGTGVLNTEAFF
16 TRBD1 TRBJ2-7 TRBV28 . TGTGCCACCCAAAGAGGGGGCTTGTCCAAGCCCTACGAGCAGTACTTC CATQRGGLSKPYEQYF
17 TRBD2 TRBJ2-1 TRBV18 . TGTGCCAGCTCACCACGGGCTAGCGGGAGGATAAACAATGAGCAGTTCTTC CASSPRASGRINNEQFF
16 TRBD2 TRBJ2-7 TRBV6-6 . TGTGCCAGCAGTCCCCAAAGGACTAGCGGATCCTACGAGCAGTACTTC CASSPQRTSGSYEQYF
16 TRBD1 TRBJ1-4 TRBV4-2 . TGTGCCAGCAGCCAAGATCACGGGACAGGGGGCGAAAAACTGTTTTTT CASSQDHGTGGEKLFF
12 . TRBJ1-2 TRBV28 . TGTGCCAGCAGTCTAAAGTTCAGGGACTACACCTTC CASSLKFRDYTF
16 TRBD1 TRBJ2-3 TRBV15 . TGTGCCACCAGCAGAGGAAGACAGGGAATCCCAGATACGCAGTATTTT CATSRGRQGIPDTQYF
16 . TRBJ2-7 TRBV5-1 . TGCGCCAGCAGCTTGGCCCTCGGGGACAAAACCTACGAGCAGTACTTC CASSLALGDKTYEQYF
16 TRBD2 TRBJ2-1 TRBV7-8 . TGTGCCAGCAGCCGAGAGGGACTAGCGGGAATTAATGAGCAGTTCTTC CASSREGLAGINEQFF
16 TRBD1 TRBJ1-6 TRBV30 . TGTGCCTGGAAACAGCAGGGGGTCTTGAGGGGGGAACCCCTCCACTTT CAWKQQGVLRGEPLHF
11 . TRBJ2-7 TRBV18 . TGTGCCAGCTCACAGAACAGTCGTCCGTACTTC CASSQNSRPYF
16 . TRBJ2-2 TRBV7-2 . TGTGCCAGCAGCGCGATCGGGACACCGAACACCGGGGAGCTGTTTTTT CASSAIGTPNTGELFF
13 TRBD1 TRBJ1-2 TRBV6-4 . TGTGCCAGCAGTGCCGACAGGGAAGGAGGCTACACCTTC CASSADREGGYTF
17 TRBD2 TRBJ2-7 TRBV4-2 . TGTGCCAGCAGCCAGGGACTAGCGGGAGGGAAACCCTACGAGCAGTACTTC CASSQGLAGGKPYEQYF
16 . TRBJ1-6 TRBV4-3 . TGCGCCAGCAGCCAAGATCAATGGAGGAGGGATCGGGCCCTCCACTTT CASSQDQWRRDRALHF
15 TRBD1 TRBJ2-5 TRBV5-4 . TGTGCCAGCAGCAGGACAGGGGGTTTCGAAGAGACCCAGTACTTC CASSRTGGFEETQYF
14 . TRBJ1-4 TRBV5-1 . TGCGCCAGCAGCTCCAGTACAACTAATGAAAAACTGTTTTTT CASSSSTTNEKLFF
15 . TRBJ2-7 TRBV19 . TGTGCCAGTAGTATTTATGCGGGGAGCTCCTACGAGCAGTACTTC CASSIYAGSSYEQYF
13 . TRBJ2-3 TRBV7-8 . TGTGCCAGCCAATCGACTAGTTCAGATACGCAGTATTTT CASQSTSSDTQYF
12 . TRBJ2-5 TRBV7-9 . TGTGCCAGCAGCTTATCTATAGAGACCCAGTACTTC CASSLSIETQYF
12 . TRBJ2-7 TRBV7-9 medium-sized TGTGCCAGCAGCTTTTCGGGGTACGAGCAGTACTTC CASSFSGYEQYF
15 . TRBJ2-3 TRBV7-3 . TGTGCCAGCAGCTTAACTCAGGGTATCACAGATACGCAGTATTTT CASSLTQGITDTQYF